These T cell receptor beta chains were read from a single sample in a study of shared T cell receptors in the human thymus. Profiled with immunoSEQ multiplex PCR; TCRdb holds only in-frame clones, not every one. The top ten hold about 0.011% of the sample, which has 650,000 to 950,000 clones, approximately 83% seen once. This sample also belongs to another study, concerning human thymus T cells.

The sequencing sample was made of thymocytes. The receptors stem from a girl less than two years old with a congenital heart defect. The CDR3 runs from the conserved cysteine through the conserved F or W. The order of the fields is D gene, J gene, V gene, clone size, CDR3 protein, CDR3 DNA. D genes are given only for firm matches. Part of the rows lack a size; the others show once, few, many or a class for expanded clones.

d_call: TRBD1; j_call: TRBJ2-2; v_call: TRBV13; clone_size: NA; cdr3_aa: CASSFQGGRTGELFF; cdr3_nt: TGTGCCAGCAGCTTCCAAGGGGGCCGCACCGGGGAGCTGTTTTTT
d_call: NA; j_call: TRBJ2-3; v_call: TRBV25-1; clone_size: NA; cdr3_aa: CASSTRRGTDTQYF; cdr3_nt: TGTGCCAGCAGCACTCGTCGGGGCACAGATACGCAGTATTTT
d_call: TRBD1; j_call: TRBJ1-1; v_call: TRBV4-3; clone_size: once; cdr3_aa: CASSQHLYRRGRNTEAFF; cdr3_nt: TGCGCCAGCAGCCAACACTTGTATCGCAGGGGGCGGAACACTGAAGCTTTCTTT
d_call: TRBD1; j_call: TRBJ2-3; v_call: TRBV7-9; clone_size: NA; cdr3_aa: CASSRTGDTDTQYF; cdr3_nt: TGTGCCAGCAGCCGGACAGGGGACACAGATACGCAGTATTTT
d_call: NA; j_call: TRBJ1-4; v_call: TRBV25-1; clone_size: NA; cdr3_aa: CASSEYRGSNEKLFF; cdr3_nt: TGTGCCAGCAGTGAATATCGGGGGTCCAATGAAAAACTGTTTTTT
d_call: TRBD1; j_call: TRBJ1-2; v_call: TRBV5-1; clone_size: NA; cdr3_aa: CASSLRRDRGRRGYTF; cdr3_nt: TGCGCCAGCAGCCTAAGACGGGACAGGGGGCGCCGTGGCTACACCTTC
d_call: NA; j_call: TRBJ1-1; v_call: TRBV7-3; clone_size: NA; cdr3_aa: CASSLKGRVSEAFF; cdr3_nt: TGTGCCAGCAGCTTAAAGGGCAGGGTCTCTGAAGCTTTCTTT
d_call: TRBD2; j_call: TRBJ2-1; v_call: TRBV6-5; clone_size: NA; cdr3_aa: CASRPTSEGCPEQFF; cdr3_nt: TGTGCCAGCAGACCTACTAGCGAAGGTTGTCCGGAGCAGTTCTTC
d_call: TRBD1; j_call: TRBJ1-3; v_call: TRBV6-1; clone_size: NA; cdr3_aa: CASSEAGQQLSGNTIYF; cdr3_nt: TGTGCCAGCAGTGAAGCGGGACAGCAACTATCTGGAAACACCATATATTTT
d_call: NA; j_call: TRBJ1-6; v_call: TRBV4-2; clone_size: once; cdr3_aa: CASSQEGWQGNSPLHF; cdr3_nt: TGTGCCAGCAGCCAAGAGGGGTGGCAGGGGAATTCACCCCTCCACTTT
d_call: TRBD1; j_call: TRBJ1-4; v_call: TRBV6-5; clone_size: NA; cdr3_aa: CASSPTGGGDEKLFF; cdr3_nt: TGTGCCAGCAGTCCGACAGGGGGGGGAGATGAAAAACTGTTTTTT
d_call: NA; j_call: TRBJ1-2; v_call: TRBV7-2; clone_size: NA; cdr3_aa: CASSSRPGQSNYGYTF; cdr3_nt: TGTGCCAGCAGCTCGAGGCCGGGACAATCTAACTATGGCTACACCTTC
d_call: NA; j_call: TRBJ1-1; v_call: TRBV5-4; clone_size: NA; cdr3_aa: CASSLNAPGESSLNTEAFF; cdr3_nt: TGTGCCAGCAGCTTAAACGCCCCCGGGGAGAGTTCTTTAAACACTGAAGCTTTCTTT
d_call: NA; j_call: TRBJ1-1; v_call: TRBV7-2; clone_size: NA; cdr3_aa: CASSLGARDSNTEAFF; cdr3_nt: TGTGCCAGCAGCTTAGGGGCCAGGGACTCGAACACTGAAGCTTTCTTT
d_call: TRBD1; j_call: TRBJ1-5; v_call: TRBV5-5; clone_size: NA; cdr3_aa: CASSLAQGAGQPQHF; cdr3_nt: TGTGCCAGCAGCTTGGCACAGGGGGCAGGACAGCCCCAGCATTTT
d_call: TRBD2; j_call: TRBJ2-2; v_call: TRBV5-4; clone_size: NA; cdr3_aa: CASSFSGGEFGELFF; cdr3_nt: TGTGCCAGCAGCTTCAGCGGGGGGGAATTCGGGGAGCTGTTTTTT
d_call: NA; j_call: TRBJ1-1; v_call: TRBV7-9; clone_size: few; cdr3_aa: CASSLLKGGANTEAFF; cdr3_nt: TGTGCCAGCAGCCTACTTAAGGGAGGGGCGAACACTGAAGCTTTCTTT
d_call: TRBD1; j_call: TRBJ1-5; v_call: TRBV30; clone_size: NA; cdr3_aa: CAWSNPGGEQPQHF; cdr3_nt: TGTGCCTGGAGTAATCCAGGGGGCGAACAGCCCCAGCATTTT
d_call: TRBD1; j_call: TRBJ1-6; v_call: TRBV4-2; clone_size: few; cdr3_aa: CASSKNRGCSPLHF; cdr3_nt: TGTGCCAGCAGCAAAAACAGGGGTTGCTCACCCCTCCACTTT
d_call: NA; j_call: TRBJ1-2; v_call: TRBV19; clone_size: NA; cdr3_aa: CASSIDQLPHGYTF; cdr3_nt: TGTGCCAGTAGTATAGATCAGTTGCCCCATGGCTACACCTTC
d_call: TRBD1; j_call: TRBJ2-3; v_call: TRBV27; clone_size: NA; cdr3_aa: CASSPWTGRDTQYF; cdr3_nt: TGTGCCAGCAGTCCCTGGACAGGGCGGGATACGCAGTATTTT
d_call: NA; j_call: TRBJ2-7; v_call: TRBV28; clone_size: NA; cdr3_aa: CASSPDPDRSPLYEQYF; cdr3_nt: TGTGCCAGCAGTCCGGACCCAGACAGATCCCCTCTCTACGAGCAGTACTTC
d_call: TRBD1; j_call: TRBJ1-4; v_call: TRBV30; clone_size: NA; cdr3_aa: CAWSANLGLGQGATTNEKLFF; cdr3_nt: TGTGCCTGGAGTGCTAACCTGGGGCTGGGACAGGGGGCGACGACTAATGAAAAACTGTTTTTT
d_call: NA; j_call: TRBJ2-7; v_call: TRBV7-9; clone_size: NA; cdr3_aa: CASSLTGGTNLLEQYF; cdr3_nt: TGTGCCAGCAGCTTAACCGGCGGGACCAACCTACTTGAGCAGTACTTC
d_call: NA; j_call: TRBJ2-7; v_call: TRBV28; clone_size: NA; cdr3_aa: CASSLGQGVWYEQYF; cdr3_nt: TGTGCCAGCAGTTTAGGGCAGGGTGTATGGTACGAGCAGTACTTC
d_call: TRBD2; j_call: TRBJ2-7; v_call: TRBV5-1; clone_size: NA; cdr3_aa: CASSPRGASGSYEQYF; cdr3_nt: TGCGCCAGCAGCCCACGTGGGGCTAGCGGATCCTACGAGCAGTACTTC
d_call: NA; j_call: TRBJ1-2; v_call: TRBV7-8; clone_size: NA; cdr3_aa: CASSLGFRGKDGYTF; cdr3_nt: TGTGCCAGCAGCTTAGGGTTTAGGGGGAAGGATGGCTACACCTTC
d_call: NA; j_call: TRBJ1-1; v_call: TRBV4-3; clone_size: NA; cdr3_aa: CASSQSSPSSDSEAFF; cdr3_nt: TGCGCCAGCAGCCAATCGTCCCCTTCAAGTGACTCTGAAGCTTTCTTT
d_call: NA; j_call: TRBJ2-6; v_call: TRBV6-5; clone_size: NA; cdr3_aa: CASSYQDSSGANVLTF; cdr3_nt: TGTGCCAGCAGTTACCAGGACAGCTCGGGGGCCAACGTCCTGACTTTC
d_call: NA; j_call: TRBJ1-2; v_call: TRBV10-3; clone_size: NA; cdr3_aa: CAMSTQGRLYGYTF; cdr3_nt: TGTGCCATGTCAACGCAGGGGCGCTTGTATGGCTACACCTTC
d_call: TRBD2; j_call: TRBJ2-7; v_call: TRBV7-2; clone_size: NA; cdr3_aa: CASSLGLAGAPPREQYF; cdr3_nt: TGTGCCAGCAGCTTAGGACTAGCGGGGGCCCCTCCTCGCGAGCAGTACTTC
d_call: TRBD1; j_call: TRBJ2-1; v_call: TRBV25-1; clone_size: NA; cdr3_aa: CASSGSGTGYNEQFF; cdr3_nt: TGTGCCAGCAGTGGCTCCGGGACAGGGTACAATGAGCAGTTCTTC
d_call: NA; j_call: TRBJ1-2; v_call: TRBV19; clone_size: NA; cdr3_aa: CASSILAGEGYTF; cdr3_nt: TGTGCCAGTAGTATTCTGGCAGGGGAGGGCTACACCTTC
d_call: TRBD1; j_call: TRBJ1-2; v_call: TRBV5-6; clone_size: NA; cdr3_aa: CASSLETGTPNYGYTF; cdr3_nt: TGTGCCAGCAGCTTGGAGACAGGGACCCCGAACTATGGCTACACCTTC
d_call: TRBD2; j_call: TRBJ2-3; v_call: TRBV7-2; clone_size: NA; cdr3_aa: CASSSRTSLIDTQYF; cdr3_nt: TGTGCCAGCAGCTCTCGGACTAGCTTGATAGATACGCAGTATTTT
d_call: TRBD1; j_call: TRBJ2-7; v_call: TRBV2; clone_size: once; cdr3_aa: CASRGGTGDHEQYF; cdr3_nt: TGTGCCAGCAGGGGGGGGACAGGGGACCACGAGCAGTACTTC
d_call: TRBD1; j_call: TRBJ1-2; v_call: TRBV19; clone_size: once; cdr3_aa: CASSRPGQGVNGYTF; cdr3_nt: TGTGCCAGTAGTCGCCCGGGACAGGGTGTAAATGGCTACACCTTC
d_call: NA; j_call: TRBJ1-1; v_call: TRBV19; clone_size: once; cdr3_aa: CASSIGTFLKGPEAFF; cdr3_nt: TGTGCCAGTAGTATTGGGACATTCCTAAAAGGGCCTGAAGCTTTCTTT
d_call: TRBD1; j_call: TRBJ2-2; v_call: TRBV25-1; clone_size: NA; cdr3_aa: CASSDPGRRTGKTGELFF; cdr3_nt: TGTGCCAGCAGTGATCCTGGACGGAGGACAGGAAAAACCGGGGAGCTGTTTTTT
d_call: NA; j_call: TRBJ1-2; v_call: TRBV7-9; clone_size: NA; cdr3_aa: CASSLPGTSSYNGYTF; cdr3_nt: TGTGCCAGCAGCTTACCCGGGACATCCTCCTACAATGGCTACACCTTC
d_call: TRBD1; j_call: TRBJ2-7; v_call: TRBV7-2; clone_size: few; cdr3_aa: CASSLRGRLSYEQYF; cdr3_nt: TGTGCCAGCAGCTTAAGGGGGCGCCTCTCCTACGAGCAGTACTTC
d_call: TRBD2; j_call: TRBJ2-1; v_call: TRBV7-9; clone_size: NA; cdr3_aa: CASSIRQGTSGDPNEQFF; cdr3_nt: TGTGCCAGCAGCATAAGACAGGGGACTAGCGGGGACCCTAATGAGCAGTTCTTC
d_call: TRBD1; j_call: TRBJ1-1; v_call: TRBV5-5; clone_size: NA; cdr3_aa: CASSSPGTGKGTEAFF; cdr3_nt: TGTGCCAGCAGCTCACCCGGGACAGGGAAGGGGACTGAAGCTTTCTTT
d_call: TRBD1; j_call: TRBJ1-1; v_call: TRBV29-1; clone_size: NA; cdr3_aa: CSVQLLAGGTGTEAFF; cdr3_nt: TGCAGCGTTCAGCTCTTGGCAGGGGGAACGGGCACTGAAGCTTTCTTT
d_call: NA; j_call: TRBJ2-2; v_call: TRBV27; clone_size: NA; cdr3_aa: CASSLFSLSGDTGELFF; cdr3_nt: TGTGCCAGCAGTTTATTTTCCCTTAGCGGTGACACCGGGGAGCTGTTTTTT
d_call: TRBD1; j_call: TRBJ1-5; v_call: TRBV12-5; clone_size: once; cdr3_aa: CASSDWDRGEQAGQPQHF; cdr3_nt: TGTGCATCCTCCGACTGGGACAGGGGGGAGCAAGCGGGTCAGCCCCAGCATTTT
d_call: NA; j_call: TRBJ2-5; v_call: TRBV11-2; clone_size: NA; cdr3_aa: CASSLPNGGLCSETQYF; cdr3_nt: TGTGCCAGCAGCTTACCCAACGGGGGGCTCTGCTCGGAGACCCAGTACTTC
d_call: TRBD2; j_call: TRBJ2-2; v_call: TRBV4-3; clone_size: NA; cdr3_aa: CASSQDRGLAGYNTGELFF; cdr3_nt: TGCGCCAGCAGCCAAGATCGGGGACTAGCGGGATATAACACCGGGGAGCTGTTTTTT
d_call: NA; j_call: TRBJ1-6; v_call: TRBV14; clone_size: NA; cdr3_aa: CASSRTRVGRNSPLHF; cdr3_nt: TGTGCCAGCAGCCGGACCCGGGTCGGGAGGAATTCACCCCTCCACTTT